This is a list of T cell receptor beta chains from one sample in a study of blood T cell repertoires in COVID-19. Sequencing used immunoSEQ multiplex PCR; TCRdb keeps in-frame clones, though not all of them. The table shows about 110,000 clones, with roughly 84% occurring only once. Sequencing used peripheral blood. The receptors originated from a woman aged 45-65 years with acute or convalescent COVID-19. Both conserved end residues are part of each CDR3. The order of the fields is J gene, D gene, clone size, V gene, CDR3 DNA, CDR3 protein. The D gene is left open where the match is weak. Where a row states a size, it is once, few, many or the class of an expanded clone; other rows omit it.

TRBJ1-3	.	few	TRBV6-5	TGTGCCAGCAGCCGAGCAGGGAACTCTGGAAACACCATATATTTT	CASSRAGNSGNTIYF
TRBJ1-1	.	.	TRBV28	TGTGCCAGCACCGGTAGACAGGAGGTCGCTGAAGCTTTCTTT	CASTGRQEVAEAFF
TRBJ1-4	TRBD1	.	TRBV3-1/TRBV3-2	TGTGCCAGCAGCCTCGGGACAGGGGGCGAAAAACTGTTTTTT	CASSLGTGGEKLFF
TRBJ1-2	.	.	TRBV2	TGTGCCAGCAGTGGGGGGGGCTATGGCTACACCTTC	CASSGGGYGYTF
TRBJ2-3	TRBD2	.	TRBV24-1	TGTGCCACCAGTGGCGGGGGGTCCACAGATACGCAGTATTTT	CATSGGGSTDTQYF
TRBJ1-2	TRBD1	.	TRBV7-2	TGTGCCAGCAGCTTAGCGCGGGACAGTACGCGTTCACGCTCTTATGGCTACACCTTC	CASSLARDSTRSRSYGYTF
TRBJ2-3	TRBD2	.	TRBV19	TGTGCCAGTCATCCTAGCGGCAGCACAGATACGCAGTATTTT	CASHPSGSTDTQYF
TRBJ2-1	TRBD2	.	TRBV7-2	TGTGCCAGCAGCTTACGAGCGGGGGGCTACAATGAGCAGTTCTTC	CASSLRAGGYNEQFF
TRBJ1-2	TRBD1	.	TRBV25-1	TGTGCCAGCAGTGAACAGGGACAGGGGGTGCGCTATGGCTACACCTTC	CASSEQGQGVRYGYTF
TRBJ1-4	.	.	TRBV2	TGTGCCAGCAGCCCGGCTAATGAAAAACTGTTTTTT	CASSPANEKLFF
TRBJ2-7	.	.	TRBV6-6	TGTGCCAGCAGTTACTCGAGTTCCCACGAGCAGTACTTC	CASSYSSSHEQYF
TRBJ1-1	.	.	TRBV18	TGTGCCAGCTCAGCGCTGACAGATTTCACTGAAGCTTTCTTT	CASSALTDFTEAFF
TRBJ2-6	.	few	TRBV19	TGTGCCAGTAGCGCCACTCAATCCGGGGCCAACGTCCTGACTTTC	CASSATQSGANVLTF
TRBJ2-1	.	.	TRBV9	TGTGCCAGCAGCAAGACGGCCGCACTAGGTTCGAATGAGCAGTTCTTC	CASSKTAALGSNEQFF
TRBJ1-3	TRBD1	.	TRBV6-5	TGTGCCAGCAGTCCGGGACAGGGGTTAGGAAACACCATATATTTT	CASSPGQGLGNTIYF